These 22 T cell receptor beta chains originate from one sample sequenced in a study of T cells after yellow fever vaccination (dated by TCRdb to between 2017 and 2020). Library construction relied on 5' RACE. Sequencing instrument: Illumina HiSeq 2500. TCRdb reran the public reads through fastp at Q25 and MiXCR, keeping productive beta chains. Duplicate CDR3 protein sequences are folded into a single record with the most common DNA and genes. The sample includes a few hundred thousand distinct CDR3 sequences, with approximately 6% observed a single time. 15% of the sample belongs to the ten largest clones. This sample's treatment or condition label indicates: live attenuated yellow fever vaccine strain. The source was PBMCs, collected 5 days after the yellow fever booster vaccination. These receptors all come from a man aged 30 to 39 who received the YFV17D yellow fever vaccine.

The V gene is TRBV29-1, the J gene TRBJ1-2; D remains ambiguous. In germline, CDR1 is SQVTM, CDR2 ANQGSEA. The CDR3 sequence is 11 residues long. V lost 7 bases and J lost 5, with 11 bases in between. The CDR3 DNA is TGCAGCGGAGGGCAGGAGTATGGCTACACCTTC. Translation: CSGGQEYGYTF.

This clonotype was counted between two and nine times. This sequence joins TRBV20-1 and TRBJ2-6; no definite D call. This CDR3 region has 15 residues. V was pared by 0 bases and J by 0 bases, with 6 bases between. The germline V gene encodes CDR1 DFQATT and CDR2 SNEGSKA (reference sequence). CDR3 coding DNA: TGCAGTGCTAGAGATCGGATCTCTGGGGCCAACGTCCTGACTTTC. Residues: CSARDRISGANVLTF.

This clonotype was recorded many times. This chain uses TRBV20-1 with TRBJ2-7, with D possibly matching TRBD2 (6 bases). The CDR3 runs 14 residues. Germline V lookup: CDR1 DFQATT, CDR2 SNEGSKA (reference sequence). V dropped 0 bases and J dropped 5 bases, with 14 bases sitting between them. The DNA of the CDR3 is TGCAGTGCTAGAGATTTTACGGGAGCGGACGAGCAGTACTTC. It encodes CSARDFTGADEQYF.

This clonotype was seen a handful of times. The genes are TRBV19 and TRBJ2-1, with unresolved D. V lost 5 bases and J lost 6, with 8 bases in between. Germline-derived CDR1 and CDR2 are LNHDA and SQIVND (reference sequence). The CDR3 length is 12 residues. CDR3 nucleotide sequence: TGTGCCAGTAGTGACTGGATCAATGAGCAGTTCTTC. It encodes CASSDWINEQFF.

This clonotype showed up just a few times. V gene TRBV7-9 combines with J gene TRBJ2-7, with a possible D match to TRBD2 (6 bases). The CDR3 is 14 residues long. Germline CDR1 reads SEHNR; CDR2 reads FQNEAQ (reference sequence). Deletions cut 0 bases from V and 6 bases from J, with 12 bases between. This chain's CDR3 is CASSLAGTGVEQYF. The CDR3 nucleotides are TGTGCCAGCAGCTTAGCGGGGACGGGAGTCGAGCAGTACTTC.

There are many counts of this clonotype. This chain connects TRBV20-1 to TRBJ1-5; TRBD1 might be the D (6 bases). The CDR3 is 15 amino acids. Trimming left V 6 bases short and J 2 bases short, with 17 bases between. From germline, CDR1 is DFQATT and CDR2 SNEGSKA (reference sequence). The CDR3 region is CSAMPPQGRNQPQHF. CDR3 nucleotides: TGCAGTGCAATGCCACCACAGGGACGCAATCAGCCCCAGCATTTT.

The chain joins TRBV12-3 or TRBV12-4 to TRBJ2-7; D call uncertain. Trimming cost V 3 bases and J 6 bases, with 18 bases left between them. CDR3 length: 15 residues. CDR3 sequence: CASSLGSAGRSEQYF. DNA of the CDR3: TGTGCCAGCAGTTTGGGATCAGCCGGTCGTAGCGAGCAGTACTTC.

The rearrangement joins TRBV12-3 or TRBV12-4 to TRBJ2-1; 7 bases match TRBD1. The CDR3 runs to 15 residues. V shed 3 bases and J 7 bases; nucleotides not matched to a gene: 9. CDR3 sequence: CASSLPGGPGNEQFF. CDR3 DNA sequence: TGTGCCAGCAGTTTGCCAGGGGGACCGGGGAATGAGCAGTTCTTC.

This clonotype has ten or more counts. In nucleotides, the CDR3 is TGCAGCGTCACCCCAGGGGTGGAGACCCAGTACTTC. It encodes CSVTPGVETQYF. The chain recombines TRBV29-1 with TRBJ2-5; TRBD1 might be the D (6 bases). With 6 bases removed from V and 5 bases from J, the gap between germline ends came to 13 bases. CDR3 size: 12 residues. CDR1 SQVTM and CDR2 ANQGSEA come from the germline V gene.

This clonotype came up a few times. In DNA form, the CDR3 reads TGTGCCAGCAGTAGTTATAACGCTGAAAAACTGTTTTTT. Protein sequence: CASSSYNAEKLFF. The V call is TRBV12-3 or TRBV12-4, the J call TRBJ1-4, with D unresolved. V was cut by 5 bases and J by 7 bases, with 11 bases left in between. This CDR3 region has 13 residues.

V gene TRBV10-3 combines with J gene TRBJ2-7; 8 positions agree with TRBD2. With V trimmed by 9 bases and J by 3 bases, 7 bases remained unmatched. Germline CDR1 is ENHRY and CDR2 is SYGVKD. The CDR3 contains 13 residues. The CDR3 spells CAIALAGRYEQYF. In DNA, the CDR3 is TGTGCCATAGCCTTAGCGGGACGCTACGAGCAGTACTTC.

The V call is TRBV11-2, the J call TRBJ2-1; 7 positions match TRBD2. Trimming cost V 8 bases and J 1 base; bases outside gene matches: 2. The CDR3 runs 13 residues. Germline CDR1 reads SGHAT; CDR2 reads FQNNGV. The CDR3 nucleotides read TGTGCCAGCGAGCGGGATTCCTACAATGAGCAGTTCTTC. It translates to CASERDSYNEQFF.

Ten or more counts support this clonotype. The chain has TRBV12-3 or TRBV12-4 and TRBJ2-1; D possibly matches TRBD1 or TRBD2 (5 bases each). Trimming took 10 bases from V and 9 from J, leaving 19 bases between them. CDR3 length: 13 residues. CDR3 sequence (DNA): TGTGCCACCTCCGGGACGGCCGACGGTGAGCAGTTCTTC. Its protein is CATSGTADGEQFF.

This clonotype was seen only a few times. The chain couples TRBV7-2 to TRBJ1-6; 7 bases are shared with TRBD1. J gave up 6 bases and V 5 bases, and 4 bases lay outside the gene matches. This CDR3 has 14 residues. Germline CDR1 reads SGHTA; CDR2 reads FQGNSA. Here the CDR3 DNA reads TGTGCCAGCAGCCCAGGGGGGGGTAATTCACCCCTCCACTTT. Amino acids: CASSPGGGNSPLHF.

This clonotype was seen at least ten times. The CDR3 region has the DNA TGTGCCAGCAGCCCATCATCGCTAAGTATCGATACGCAGTATTTT. Residues: CASSPSSLSIDTQYF. The V gene is TRBV7-8, the J gene TRBJ2-3; D unresolved. The ends were cut back, 5 bases at V and 6 bases at J, with 18 bases in the middle. Germline CDR1 reads SGHVS; CDR2 reads FQNEAQ. This CDR3 comprises 15 residues. Full variable domain (outside the CDR3, taken from reference TRBV7-8 and TRBJ2-3): GAGVSQSPRYKVAKRGQDVALRCDPISGHVSLFWYQQALGQGPEFLTYFQNEAQLDKSGLPSDRFFAERPEGSVSTLKIQRTQQEDSAVYLCASSPSSLSIDTQYFGPGTRLTVL.

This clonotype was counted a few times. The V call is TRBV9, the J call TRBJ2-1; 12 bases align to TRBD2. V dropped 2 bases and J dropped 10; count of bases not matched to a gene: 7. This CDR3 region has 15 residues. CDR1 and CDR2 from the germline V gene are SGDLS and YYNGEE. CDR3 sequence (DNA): TGTGCCAGCAGCGTTTCTAGCGGGAGGGCACAGGAGCAGTTCTTC. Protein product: CASSVSSGRAQEQFF. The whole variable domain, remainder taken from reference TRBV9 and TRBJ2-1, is DSGVTQTPKHLITATGQRVTLRCSPRSGDLSVYWYQQSLDQGLQFLIQYYNGEERAKGNILERFSAQQFPDLHSELNLSSLELGDSALYFCASSVSSGRAQEQFFGPGTRLTVL.

The CDR3 DNA sequence: TGTGCCAGCAGTGTCCAGGGGACTAGCGGGAGGAACGAGCAGTACTTC. Encoded protein: CASSVQGTSGRNEQYF. The chain has TRBV25-1 and TRBJ2-7, with 15 bases fitting TRBD2. V lost 4 bases, J lost 5 bases, and 6 bases stayed unmatched. CDR3 length: 16 amino acids. Germline V gives CDR1 MGHDK, CDR2 SYGVNS.

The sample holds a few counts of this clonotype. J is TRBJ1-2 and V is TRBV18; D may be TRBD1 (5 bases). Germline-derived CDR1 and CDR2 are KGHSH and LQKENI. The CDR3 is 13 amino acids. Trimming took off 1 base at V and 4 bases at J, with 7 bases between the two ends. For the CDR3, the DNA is TGTGCCAGCTCACCACGACAGACCTATGGCTACACCTTC. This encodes CASSPRQTYGYTF.

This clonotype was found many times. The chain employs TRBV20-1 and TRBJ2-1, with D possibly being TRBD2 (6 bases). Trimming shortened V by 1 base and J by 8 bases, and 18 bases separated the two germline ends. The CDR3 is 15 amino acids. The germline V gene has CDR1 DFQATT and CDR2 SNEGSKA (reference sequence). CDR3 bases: TGCAGTGCTAGAGGGCTCAATGGCAGGGAGGATGAGCAGTTCTTC. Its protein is CSARGLNGREDEQFF.

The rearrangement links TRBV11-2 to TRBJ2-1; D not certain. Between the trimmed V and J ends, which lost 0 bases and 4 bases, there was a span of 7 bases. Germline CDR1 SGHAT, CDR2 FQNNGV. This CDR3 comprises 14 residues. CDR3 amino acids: CASSLDPWYNEQFF. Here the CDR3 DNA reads TGTGCCAGCAGCTTAGATCCCTGGTACAATGAGCAGTTCTTC.

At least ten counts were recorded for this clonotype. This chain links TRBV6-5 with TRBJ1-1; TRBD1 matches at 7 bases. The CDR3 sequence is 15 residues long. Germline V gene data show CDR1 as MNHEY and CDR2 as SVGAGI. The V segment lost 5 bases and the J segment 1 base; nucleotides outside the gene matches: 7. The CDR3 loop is CASSNRQGKNTEAFF. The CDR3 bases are TGTGCCAGCAGTAACCGACAGGGTAAGAACACTGAAGCTTTCTTT.

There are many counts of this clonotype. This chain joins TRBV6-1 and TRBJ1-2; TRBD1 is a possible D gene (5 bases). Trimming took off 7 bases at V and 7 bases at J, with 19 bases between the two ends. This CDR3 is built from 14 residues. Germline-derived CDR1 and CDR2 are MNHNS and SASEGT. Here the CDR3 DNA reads TGTGCCAGCACTGGGGGGACTCCGAGTGGTGGCTACACCTTC. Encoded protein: CASTGGTPSGGYTF.